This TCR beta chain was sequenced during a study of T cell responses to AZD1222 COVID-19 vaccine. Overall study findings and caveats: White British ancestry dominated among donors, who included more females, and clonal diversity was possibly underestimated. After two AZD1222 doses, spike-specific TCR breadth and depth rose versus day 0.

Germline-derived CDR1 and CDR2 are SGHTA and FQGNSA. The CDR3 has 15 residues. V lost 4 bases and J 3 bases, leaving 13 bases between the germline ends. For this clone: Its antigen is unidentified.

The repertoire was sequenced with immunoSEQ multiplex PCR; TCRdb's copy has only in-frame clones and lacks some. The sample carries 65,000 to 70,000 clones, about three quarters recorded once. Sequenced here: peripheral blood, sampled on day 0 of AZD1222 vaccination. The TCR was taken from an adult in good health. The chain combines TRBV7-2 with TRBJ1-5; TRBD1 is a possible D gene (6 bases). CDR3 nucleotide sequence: TGTGCCAGCAGCTCAAGGACAGCAATCAATCAGCCCCAGCATTTT. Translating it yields CASSSRTAINQPQHF.